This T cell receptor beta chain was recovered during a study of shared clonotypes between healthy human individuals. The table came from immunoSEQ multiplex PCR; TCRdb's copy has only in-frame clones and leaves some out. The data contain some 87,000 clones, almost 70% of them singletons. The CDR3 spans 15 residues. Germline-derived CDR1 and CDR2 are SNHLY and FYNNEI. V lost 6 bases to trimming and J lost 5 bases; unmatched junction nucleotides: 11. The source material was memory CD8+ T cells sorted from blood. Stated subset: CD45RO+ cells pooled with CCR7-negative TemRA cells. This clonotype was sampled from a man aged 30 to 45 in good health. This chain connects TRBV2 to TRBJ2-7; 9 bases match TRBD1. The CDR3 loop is CASSQTGTGFHEQYF. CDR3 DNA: TGTGCCAGCAGCCAGACCGGGACAGGGTTCCACGAGCAGTACTTC.